The 5 T cell receptor beta chains below come from one sample, sequenced in a study of T-cell reconstitution after alpha-beta-depleted transplantation in children. Preparing the TCRbeta library involved the use of unique molecular identifiers. MiXCR was run by TCRdb on the PCR reads, yielding one entry per CDR3 protein. Among 100,000 or so distinct CDR3 sequences listed, over 6% were seen once. The material was PBMCs, obtained before TCRalphabeta/CD19-depleted stem cell transplant. The receptor set was obtained from a boy between 2 and 10 years old with acute lymphoblastic leukemia, due to receive a stem cell transplant.

This clonotype was recorded many times. This chain joins TRBV7-8 and TRBJ2-5, with 15 bases identical to TRBD2. The junction had 9 bases not matched to a gene; V was cut back by 3 bases and J by 4 bases. The CDR3 is made up of 18 amino acids. Germline assignment: CDR1 SGHVS and CDR2 FQNEAQ. CDR3 DNA: TGTGCCAGCAGCTTCGGACTAGCGGGGGGGAAAGTGAGAGAGACCCAGTACTTC. Its translation: CASSFGLAGGKVRETQYF.

This clonotype was seen many times. V gene TRBV20-1 combines with J gene TRBJ1-1; a possible D gene is TRBD1 (5 bases). The CDR3 consists of 13 residues. V was cut by 6 bases and J by 1 base, with 12 bases left in between. In germline, CDR1 is DFQATT, CDR2 SNEGSKA (reference sequence). Written as DNA, the CDR3 is TGCAGTGCCAGCGGACACGGGAACACTGAAGCTTTCTTT. This encodes CSASGHGNTEAFF.

This clonotype is labeled as medium-sized (0.01 to 0.1%). The gene calls are TRBV5-1 and TRBJ2-1; D not resolved. Germline values: CDR1 SGHRS, CDR2 YFSETQ. Deletions cut 7 bases from V and 0 bases from J, with 11 bases between. CDR3 length equals 14 residues. In nucleotides, the CDR3 is TGCGCCAGCGCCCCCTGGGTCTCCTACAATGAGCAGTTCTTC. Encoded protein: CASAPWVSYNEQFF.

The chain couples TRBV3-1 to TRBJ2-7; TRBD2 might be the D (5 bases). V shed 1 base and J shed 2 bases, with 9 bases lying between them. Germline-derived CDR1 and CDR2 are LGHDT and YNNKEL (reference sequence). The CDR3 is 14 residues long. The CDR3 loop is CASSQGAAPYEQYF. CDR3 sequence (DNA): TGTGCCAGCAGCCAAGGAGCGGCCCCCTACGAGCAGTACTTC.

This clonotype was detected only a few times. This chain connects TRBV7-2 to TRBJ1-4; possibly TRBD1 for D (6 bases). This CDR3 contains 14 residues. V was pared by 3 bases and J by 5 bases, with 10 bases between. Germline assignment: CDR1 SGHTA and CDR2 FQGNSA. The CDR3 bases are TGTGCCAGCAGCTTGAGAAGGGGGAATGAAAAACTGTTTTTT. Its translation is CASSLRRGNEKLFF.